This T cell receptor beta chain was sequenced in a study of identifying expanded T cells in peripheral blood. Sequencing used immunoSEQ multiplex PCR; TCRdb keeps in-frame clones, though not all of them. The table records 60,000 to 65,000 clones, about four fifths of them present only once. The sample was blood. This clonotype was sampled from a person between 18 and 75 years old in good health.

The CDR3 coding sequence is TGCGCCAGCAGCGTGAGCGGGGAATACAATGAGCAGTTCTTC. This encodes CASSVSGEYNEQFF. This chain connects TRBV5-1 to TRBJ2-1; 7 nucleotides align to TRBD2. The junction had 5 bases not matched to a gene; V was cut back by 4 bases and J by 4 bases. Germline loops: CDR1 SGHRS, CDR2 YFSETQ. The CDR3 is made up of 14 amino acids.